The rows below give T cell receptor beta chains drawn from one sample of a study of Ad26.COV2.S vaccination and SARS-CoV-2 variants. Only in-frame clones appear in the TCRdb table, and some are missing; sequencing was by immunoSEQ multiplex PCR. The sample gives some 350,000 clones, almost 90% of which show up once; approximately 5.8% is in the top ten. This sample comprised peripheral blood, obtained in a trial of Ad26.COV2.S vaccine versus placebo. The source of these receptors is a person aged 18-60 years who received the Ad26.COV2.S COVID-19 vaccine or a placebo. Both conserved end residues are trimmed from each CDR3. The D gene is left open where the match is weak.

D: TRBD1
V: TRBV29-1
CDR3: SVDGQGAYGYT

D: .
V: TRBV29-1
CDR3: SVVGRPNTGELF

D: TRBD1
V: TRBV27
CDR3: ASSSPRDRSYGYT

D: .
V: TRBV6-5
CDR3: ASRRTYNEQF

D: .
V: TRBV7-2
CDR3: ASTRGDPNTEAF

D: .
V: TRBV6-5
CDR3: ASRLNHGNYGYT

D: .
V: TRBV9
CDR3: ASSSPVSGNTIY

D: .
V: TRBV11-1
CDR3: ASSLTLAETEV

D: TRBD1
V: TRBV2
CDR3: ASTAGGVGMQPQH

D: TRBD2
V: TRBV5-4
CDR3: ASSLDHGLAGGKQY

D: .
V: TRBV7-6
CDR3: ASSLYSRSSYEQY

D: .
V: TRBV11-2
CDR3: ASSLGVLGQETQY

D: TRBD1
V: TRBV4-2
CDR3: ASSQEGTGTANTGELF

D: TRBD1
V: TRBV25-1
CDR3: ASSTGGDTQY

D: .
V: TRBV5-1
CDR3: ASSLDSGVFGYT

D: .
V: TRBV27
CDR3: ASATGYSGANVLT

D: .
V: TRBV18
CDR3: ASSPVAGTNEKLF

D: .
V: TRBV18
CDR3: ASSPGEGYGYT

D: .
V: TRBV14
CDR3: ASSQESDGLAIEETQY

D: .
V: TRBV5-5
CDR3: ASSSSVGLQNEQF

D: .
V: TRBV29-1
CDR3: SVEAWKGEWTEAF

D: .
V: TRBV6-2/TRBV6-3
CDR3: ASSDYGRGINSPLH

D: .
V: TRBV19
CDR3: ASEMGLAGGYT

D: .
V: TRBV11-3
CDR3: ASMGDLETQY

D: TRBD2
V: TRBV10-1
CDR3: ASSDPQRGDTGELF

D: TRBD1
V: TRBV14
CDR3: ASSQWTGVSTEAF

D: TRBD2
V: TRBV2
CDR3: ASLRTSGSYEQY

D: .
V: TRBV9
CDR3: ASSVDLQKKQY

D: .
V: TRBV6-6
CDR3: ASSQGGTTNEQF

D: TRBD1
V: TRBV7-2
CDR3: ASSSDRGVGQPQH

D: .
V: TRBV6-6
CDR3: ASSYSRQSDGYT

D: .
V: TRBV18
CDR3: ASSPLGEVKEAF

D: .
V: TRBV19
CDR3: ASSIGGNQPQH

D: .
V: TRBV9
CDR3: ASSPRDTTSRNTIY

D: .
V: TRBV27
CDR3: ASRLNTRQY

D: .
V: TRBV5-8
CDR3: ASSLMGGGEKLF

D: .
V: TRBV5-1
CDR3: ASGTGANVLT

D: .
V: TRBV4-1
CDR3: ASAPGTNSNQPQH

D: .
V: TRBV20-1
CDR3: SPFGGTEAF

D: .
V: TRBV4-1
CDR3: ASSREGQGYYGYT

D: TRBD1
V: TRBV10-2
CDR3: ASVGQGVEAF

D: TRBD2
V: TRBV24-1
CDR3: ATSPGGGGALDEQF

D: .
V: TRBV20-1
CDR3: STYQSVEQF

D: TRBD2
V: TRBV7-3
CDR3: ASSYSSGARDTQY

D: TRBD1
V: TRBV19
CDR3: ASTIQTGVAYEQY

D: .
V: TRBV6-5
CDR3: ASRETSWDEQF

D: .
V: TRBV6-5
CDR3: ASSYSGPSSYNEQF

D: .
V: TRBV9
CDR3: ASSDGRGLIGELF

D: .
V: TRBV30
CDR3: AWSVRSTEKLF

D: .
V: TRBV12-3/TRBV12-4
CDR3: ASSLSTSNEQF